The rows below give T cell receptor beta chains drawn from one sample of a study of type 1 regulatory T cells. TCRdb itself ran the reads through MiXCR, one entry per CDR3 protein. The sample lists roughly 68,000 distinct CDR3 sequences; about 69% were seen once. These receptors are not linked to any known antigen. The sample taken for sequencing was cultured T cells, either the whole culture or a sorted T cell fraction (not recorded which). The receptors were sampled from a human donor in good health. The CDR3 runs from the conserved cysteine through the conserved F or W. The order of the fields is J gene, CDR3 length, V gene, D gene, clone size, CDR3 DNA, CDR3 protein. The D gene is left open where the match is weak. Expanded clones get a size class; other rows say once, few or many, or leave the size out.

TRBJ1-2	12	TRBV29-1	TRBD1	few	TGCAGCGTCCTGGACAGGGTGGAAGGCTACACCTTC	CSVLDRVEGYTF
TRBJ2-7	14	TRBV28	.	.	TGTGCCAGCAGTTCAGGGATCGGGAACTACGAGCAGTACTTC	CASSSGIGNYEQYF
TRBJ2-5	12	TRBV20-1	.	.	TGCAGTTCCCATGCGAGCGGGGAGACCCAGTACTTC	CSSHASGETQYF
TRBJ2-3	15	TRBV20-1	TRBD2	.	TGCAGTGCTGATACCGGACTAGCAGGCACAGATACGCAGTATTTT	CSADTGLAGTDTQYF
TRBJ2-3	14	TRBV5-1	TRBD2	.	TGCGCCAGCAGCTTGGAAGCCAGCGGGAGTACGCAGTATTTT	CASSLEASGSTQYF
TRBJ2-5	13	TRBV20-1	.	.	TGCAGTGCTAGACACGGAGCCGTGGAGACCCAGTACTTC	CSARHGAVETQYF
TRBJ2-1	13	TRBV27	.	.	TGTGCCAGCAGTTTATTCGGCGGGGTAGAGCAGTTCTTC	CASSLFGGVEQFF
TRBJ1-1	13	TRBV6-4	.	.	TGTGCCAGCAGTGAGGGGCAGGGAGTCGGTGCTTTCTTT	CASSEGQGVGAFF
TRBJ1-4	15	TRBV5-1	.	.	TGCGCCAGCAGCGTCGGGACCCAGGGGCGGGAAAAACTGTTTTTT	CASSVGTQGREKLFF
TRBJ2-6	16	TRBV5-1	.	once	TGCGCCAGCAGCTTCCTACAGAGCTCTGGGGCCAACGTCCTGACTTTC	CASSFLQSSGANVLTF
TRBJ2-3	14	TRBV5-1	.	few	TGCGCCAGCTACCCGGGTCTAGCGACAGATACGCAGTATTTT	CASYPGLATDTQYF
TRBJ2-5	15	TRBV9	TRBD2	few	TGTGCCAGCAGCGAGGGACTAGCGGGAGTGGAGACCCAGTACTTC	CASSEGLAGVETQYF
TRBJ2-1	15	TRBV27	TRBD2	.	TGTGCCAGCAGTGACCGACTAGCGGGTTCCGCGGAGCAGTTCTTC	CASSDRLAGSAEQFF
TRBJ1-1	15	TRBV29-1	.	few	TGCAGCGTCGTAGAACCCAAATCACGCGGGACTGAAGCTTTCTTT	CSVVEPKSRGTEAFF
TRBJ2-7	14	TRBV24-1	.	.	TGTGCCACCAGTGATGGGACTCGCGCCTACGAGCAGTACTTC	CATSDGTRAYEQYF
TRBJ2-3	14	TRBV10-3	TRBD2	few	TGTGCCATCAGTGAGTCCCTAGCGGCAGATACGCAGTATTTT	CAISESLAADTQYF